This T cell receptor (beta chain) was retrieved from a study of OX40 agonist ivuxolimab in advanced cancers. In terms of the full investigation: Ivuxolimab was an agonistic, fully human IgG2 monoclonal antibody directed against OX40 (CD134), a costimulatory receptor. The paper reports the monotherapy dose-escalation portion (N of about 50 patients) of the phase I ivuxolimab trial. Peripheral TCRbeta sequencing was intended to test whether TCR sequence diversity was altered and clonal T-cell expansion was caused by ivuxolimab. The dose-escalation cohort was roughly 83% male with a mean age of about 58 years, ranging from roughly 20 to 85. Prior anti-PD-1, anti-PD-L1 or anti-CTLA-4 therapy was permitted, and checkpoint inhibitors had been received by more than 35% of dose-escalation patients. Of the approximately 53 patients in dose escalation, 19 had hepatocellular carcinoma, about 15 had melanoma, 9 had renal cell carcinoma and 9 had head and neck cancer. Intravenous ivuxolimab was administered to patients every 2 weeks at six dose levels: 0.01, 0.1, 0.3, 1.5, 3 and 10 mg/kg. Partial responses occurred in three dose-escalation patients, of whom one had hepatocellular carcinoma and two had cutaneous melanoma. What the study reported, not specific to this receptor: Low levels of normalized T-cell clonal expansion were also seen in some patients who did not respond. Partial responders in the 0.1-3.0 mg/kg groups had among the lowest normalized peripheral clonal expansion, especially among CD8+ T cells. The antigen specificity of the peripheral T cells that underwent clonal expansion was not determined. At doses from 0.1 to 3.0 mg/kg, clonal expansion was seen in both CD4+ and CD8+ blood T cells between baseline and week 6. After ivuxolimab, expanded clones were on average more numerous among CD8+ T cells than among CD4+ T cells.

Genomic DNA was isolated from the sorted cells so that the TCRbeta CDR3 region could be sequenced. TCRbeta CDR3 regions were sequenced using the immunoSEQ Assay. The source is immuneACCESS, and TCRdb retained only in-frame sequences with V and J called. Part of the clones is not carried over; for the studies checked, unresolved V genes explain less than half of this, and the remainder is unexplained. The sample records 95,000 to 150,000 clones, around 92% of which are singletons. The ten biggest clones cover under 0.9% of the sample. Patients with autoimmune disease history or receiving systemic immunosuppression were excluded from the trial. Peripheral blood for TCR sequencing was drawn from every dose cohort at baseline, at cycle 4 day 1 and at cycle 7 day 1. Samples were obtained from an open-label, multicenter, first-in-human phase I dose-escalation trial of ivuxolimab. The trial enrolled adults with locally advanced or metastatic head and neck squamous cell, hepatocellular, melanoma or renal cell carcinoma. Before TCR sequencing, CD4+ T cells and CD8+ T cells were sorted from peripheral blood as separate populations.

Comment on this clone: Which antigen it targets is not known. Within one base of it there is no much larger clone, and no base qualities were kept.

The receptor was derived from an adult with an advanced solid tumor such as melanoma, head and neck, liver or kidney cancer. Here the sequenced sample was CD4+ or CD8+ T cells sorted from blood, taken in a trial of the OX40 agonist ivuxolimab.

The DNA reads as follows: TGCACCGGGACCGGGACAGGGTCCGAGCAGTACTTC. Its amino acids are CTGTGTGSEQYF. The rearranged chain carries TRBV1 and TRBJ2-5; the tabulated D call, TRBD1, remains unverified against the DNA. The J call may be in error: the DNA end matches TRBJ2-7 better. TRBV1 is a known pseudogene. There are 12 amino acids in the CDR3, from cysteine to phenylalanine inclusive. Only the CDR3 DNA is retained, 36 bases long and in frame from the first base.